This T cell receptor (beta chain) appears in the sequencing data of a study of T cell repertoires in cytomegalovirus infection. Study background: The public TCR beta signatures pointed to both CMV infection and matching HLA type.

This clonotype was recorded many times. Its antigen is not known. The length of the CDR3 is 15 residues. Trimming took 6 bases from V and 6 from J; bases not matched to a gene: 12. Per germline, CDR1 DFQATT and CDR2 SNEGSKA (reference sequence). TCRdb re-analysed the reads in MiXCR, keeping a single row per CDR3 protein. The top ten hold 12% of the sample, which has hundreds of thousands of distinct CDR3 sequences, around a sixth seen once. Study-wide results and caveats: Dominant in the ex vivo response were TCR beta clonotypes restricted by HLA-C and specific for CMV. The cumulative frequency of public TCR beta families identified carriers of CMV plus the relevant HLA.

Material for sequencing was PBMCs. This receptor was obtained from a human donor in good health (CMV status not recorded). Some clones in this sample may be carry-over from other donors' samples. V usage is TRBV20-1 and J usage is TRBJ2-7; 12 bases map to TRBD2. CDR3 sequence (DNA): TGCAGTGCCCCTGGTTGGCTAGCGGGGGGGAGCGAGCAGTACTTC. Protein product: CSAPGWLAGGSEQYF.